This entry describes one TCR beta chain. TCRdb's table, derived via immunoSEQ multiplex PCR, lists solely in-frame clones and lacks some. This repertoire shows 100,000 or so clones, nearly 90% found once; its top ten account for 2.5% to 3%. From germline, CDR1 is SGHRS and CDR2 YFSETQ. This CDR3 is built from 16 residues. V gave up 2 bases and J gave up 5 bases; unmatched junction bases: 7. The data were obtained in a study of glioma-infiltrating T cells after dendritic cell vaccination. Time point noted: after dendritic cell vaccination, including at tumor progression/relapse. The receptor's source is a human donor with glioblastoma. The chain carries TRBV5-1 and TRBJ2-3; 11 bases line up with TRBD2. This material consisted of blood, taken after dendritic cell vaccination. CDR3 bases: TGCGCCAGCAGCTTTAATAGCGGGGGGGCCCAAGATACGCAGTATTTT. This sequence encodes CASSFNSGGAQDTQYF. Full variable domain (remainder filled in from reference TRBV5-1 and TRBJ2-3): KAGVTQTPRYLIKTRGQQVTLSCSPISGHRSVSWYQQTPGQGLQFLFEYFSETQRNKGNFPGRFSGRQFSNSRSEMNVSTLELGDSALYLCASSFNSGGAQDTQYFGPGTRLTVL.